These 22 T cell receptor beta chains share one sample of origin, sequenced in a study of blood T cell repertoires in COVID-19. The assay was immunoSEQ multiplex PCR, and TCRdb's table has in-frame clones only and misses some. The sample lists under 100,000 clones, about four fifths occurring once. The sample was peripheral blood. These TCRs come from a woman between 65 and 79 years old with acute or convalescent COVID-19.

The rearrangement joins TRBV10-3 to TRBJ1-2, with TRBD1 as a possible D gene (5 bases). The CDR3 covers 12 residues. The V gene's germline CDR1 is ENHRY and CDR2 SYGVKD. Deletions cut 7 bases from V and 5 bases from J, with 11 bases between. The CDR3 DNA sequence: TGTGCCATCACGCCGGAGGGGTATGGCTACACCTTC. Translated, it gives CAITPEGYGYTF.

CDR3 amino acids: CASSASLRTEAFF. CDR3 sequence (DNA): TGTGCCAGCAGCGCCTCCCTGAGGACTGAAGCTTTCTTT. The chain employs TRBV11-3 and TRBJ1-1; D is undetermined. Germline CDR1 and CDR2: SGHNT and YENEEA. The CDR3 sequence is 13 residues long. Trimming shortened V by 5 bases and J by 5 bases, and 12 bases separated the two germline ends.

For this clone: This specimen includes other DNA sequences encoding the same CDR3. The chain links TRBV28 to TRBJ1-2, with D unresolved. CDR1 is MDHEN, CDR2 SYDVKM, per germline. Trimming removed 2 bases from V and 4 bases from J, with 5 bases in between. This CDR3 has 12 amino acids. Here the CDR3 DNA reads TGTGCCAGCAGTTTAGCCAGCTATGGCTACACCTTC. Translation gives CASSLASYGYTF.

This sequence joins TRBV19 and TRBJ2-7; tentatively, D is TRBD2 (6 bases). Germline assignment: CDR1 LNHDA and CDR2 SQIVND (reference sequence). CDR3 length: 15 residues. V was pared by 3 bases and J by 2 bases, with 14 bases between. The CDR3 DNA reads as TGTGCCAGTAGTATCAGGTTCACGGGGGCCTACGAGCAGTACTTC. The encoded protein is CASSIRFTGAYEQYF.

The CDR3 region is CASSQEGQPRGYTF. CDR3 bases: TGCGCCAGCAGCCAGGAGGGACAGCCTCGGGGCTACACCTTC. The chain recombines TRBV5-1 with TRBJ1-2, with 7 bases that match TRBD1. CDR1 is SGHRS, CDR2 YFSETQ, per germline. This CDR3 spans 14 amino acids. Losses at the gene ends were 4 bases for V and 8 bases for J; bases not matched to a gene: 11.

The chain recombines TRBV7-3 with TRBJ2-1; a possible D gene is TRBD2 (5 bases). The length of the CDR3 is 13 residues. Trimming left V 5 bases short and J 4 bases short, with 9 bases between. The germline CDR1 and CDR2 sequences are SGHTA and FQGTGA. CDR3 coding DNA: TGTGCCAGCAGCCGGACTTTGTACAATGAGCAGTTCTTC. As protein: CASSRTLYNEQFF.

The chain recombines TRBV4-1 with TRBJ1-4; 7 bases are a match to TRBD1. CDR3 length: 17 amino acids. Germline V lookup: CDR1 MGHRA, CDR2 YSYEKL. V was clipped by 3 bases and J by 4 bases; unmatched bases: 11. Here the CDR3 DNA reads TGCGCCAGCAGCCAGTTCGGCAGGGGGACTTTTAATGAAAAACTGTTTTTT. It codes for CASSQFGRGTFNEKLFF.

The V and J genes are TRBV5-1 and TRBJ1-1, with D perhaps TRBD1 (6 bases). The CDR3 length is 14 residues. Germline V lookup: CDR1 SGHRS, CDR2 YFSETQ. The V end was cut by 6 bases, the J end by 5 bases, with 17 bases between. The CDR3 sequence is CASTRQGLRTEAFF. As DNA, the CDR3 is TGCGCCAGCACACGTCAGGGGTTACGGACTGAAGCTTTCTTT.

The genes are TRBV5-1 and TRBJ2-3; possibly TRBD1 for D (6 bases). CDR3 length equals 12 residues. The ends were cut back, 4 bases at V and 4 bases at J, with 7 bases in the middle. Per the germline V gene, CDR1 is SGHRS and CDR2 is YFSETQ. The CDR3 coding sequence is TGCGCCAGCAGCCAGGGGTCAGATACGCAGTATTTT. Translation: CASSQGSDTQYF.

This chain joins TRBV5-1 and TRBJ1-3, with D tentatively TRBD1 (6 bases). Deletions cut 4 bases from V and 2 bases from J, with 13 bases between. CDR3 length: 15 amino acids. Germline CDR1 and CDR2: SGHRS and YFSETQ. This chain's CDR3 is CASSRGGRAGNTIYF. As DNA, the CDR3 is TGCGCCAGCAGCCGAGGGGGTCGGGCTGGAAACACCATATATTTT.

The chain joins TRBV28 to TRBJ2-1; 13 bases are shared with TRBD2. V trimming: 7 bases; J trimming: 7 bases; junction bases outside the gene matches: 10. Germline V gene sequence: CDR1 MDHEN, CDR2 SYDVKM. This CDR3 is 16 amino acids long. The CDR3 DNA reads as TGTGCCAGCAAATTCAAACAGGGACTAGCGGGAAATGAGCAGTTCTTC. Encoded protein: CASKFKQGLAGNEQFF.

CDR3 amino acids: CASSFPYGQGNTEAFF. The CDR3 bases are TGTGCCAGCAGCTTTCCTTACGGACAGGGGAACACTGAAGCTTTCTTT. The chain employs TRBV5-8 and TRBJ1-1; 8 nucleotides match TRBD1. Germline trimming cut 2 bases from V and 1 base from J; bases unmatched to any gene: 7. CDR3 size: 16 residues. CDR1 and CDR2 (germline): SGHTS, YDEGEE.

The V gene is TRBV2, the J gene TRBJ1-6; 7 positions agree with TRBD1. This CDR3 comprises 17 residues. CDR1 SNHLY and CDR2 FYNNEI come from the germline V gene. J was trimmed by 15 bases and V by 0 bases; bases with no gene match: 17. The CDR3 nucleotides read TGTGCCAGCAGTGAAGCGTATTATACACAGGGGAATTCGGTCCTCCACTTT. Translating it yields CASSEAYYTQGNSVLHF.

Only one count was recorded for this clone. The chain links TRBV18 to TRBJ1-2; no firm D call. The V gene lost 2 bases and the J gene lost 3 bases, with 7 bases spanning the gap. Germline V gives CDR1 KGHSH, CDR2 LQKENI. The CDR3 has 13 amino acids. The CDR3 coding sequence is TGTGCCAGCTCACCAGGGGAGGACTATGGCTACACCTTC. The encoded protein is CASSPGEDYGYTF. Filled out from reference TRBV18 and TRBJ1-2, the complete variable domain reads NAGVMQNPRHLVRRRGQEARLRCSPMKGHSHVYWYRQLPEEGLKFMVYLQKENIIDESGMPKERFSAEFPKEGPSILRIQQVVRGDSAAYFCASSPGEDYGYTFGSGTRLTVV.

The gene calls are TRBV18 and TRBJ1-2, with TRBD1 matching 9 bases. Trimming at V came to 3 bases and at J to 7 bases, leaving 3 bases not matched to a gene. Germline V gene lookup returns CDR1 KGHSH and CDR2 LQKENI. The CDR3 is 13 amino acids. Here the CDR3 reads CASSPEGQGGYTF. The DNA of the CDR3 is TGTGCCAGCTCACCGGAGGGACAGGGTGGCTACACCTTC.

V and J are TRBV28 and TRBJ1-5; a possible D gene is TRBD1 (6 bases). Trimming removed 2 bases at V and 4 bases at J, with 9 bases between. The CDR3 consists of 14 residues. Germline V gene data show CDR1 as MDHEN and CDR2 as SYDVKM. The CDR3 nucleotides read TGTGCCAGCAGTTTAAGGACAGTTAATCAGCCCCAGCATTTT. It is translated as CASSLRTVNQPQHF.

This clone came up a few times. This chain links TRBV18 with TRBJ2-2; 9 bases line up with TRBD1. CDR3 length equals 16 residues. Looked up from germline, CDR1 is KGHSH and CDR2 is LQKENI. Losses at the gene ends were 6 bases for V and 4 bases for J; bases not matched to a gene: 9. The CDR3 sequence: CASSRTGQGITGELFF. The CDR3 DNA reads TGTGCCAGCTCGCGGACGGGACAGGGTATCACCGGGGAGCTGTTTTTT.

The V and J genes are TRBV2 and TRBJ1-5; 7 bases align to TRBD1. The germline CDR1 and CDR2 sequences are SNHLY and FYNNEI. V shed 5 bases and J 4 bases; nucleotides not matched to a gene: 2. CDR3 length: 13 amino acids. The CDR3 region has the DNA TGTGCCAGCAGTCCGGACAGGAATCAGCCCCAGCATTTT. Its protein product is CASSPDRNQPQHF.

The chain joins TRBV30 to TRBJ2-5, with D maybe TRBD1 (5 bases). V gave up 5 bases and J gave up 7 bases, with 11 bases separating them. Looked up from germline, CDR1 is GTSNPN and CDR2 is SVGIG (reference sequence). This CDR3 spans 11 amino acids. Here the CDR3 DNA reads TGTGCCTGGGACTTTCAGGGGACCCAGTACTTC. Translated: CAWDFQGTQYF.

This chain links TRBV7-9 with TRBJ1-6; TRBD1 might be the D (5 bases). Germline CDR1 SEHNR, CDR2 FQNEAQ (reference sequence). The CDR3 is 15 residues long. The V and J ends lost 1 base and 8 bases respectively, with 12 bases between them. The chain's CDR3 is CASSLVAGNDSPLHF. The CDR3, as DNA: TGTGCCAGCAGCTTAGTGGCAGGGAATGATTCACCCCTCCACTTT.

The chain is built from TRBV7-8 and TRBJ1-1; 11 nucleotides align to TRBD1. Germline-derived CDR1 and CDR2 are SGHVS and FQNEAQ. The CDR3 extends over 17 amino acids. With 5 bases clipped from V and 4 bases from J, the junction kept 12 bases outside the gene matches. The CDR3 loop is CASSLGQGARRSTEAFF. The CDR3 DNA is TGTGCCAGCAGCCTCGGACAGGGGGCCCGCCGAAGCACTGAAGCTTTCTTT.

This clone showed up just a few times. The DNA of the CDR3 is TGTGCCAGCAGTGAAAAAACAGGTAACAGGAGCCACGAGCAGTACTTC. Translating gives CASSEKTGNRSHEQYF. This sequence joins TRBV6-1 and TRBJ2-7; D may be TRBD1 (5 bases). The CDR3 contains 16 residues. The germline CDR1 and CDR2 sequences are MNHNS and SASEGT. Trimming cost V 2 bases and J 5 bases, with 19 bases left between them.